This TCR beta chain was found in a study of blood T cell repertoires in COVID-19. Study as a whole: There were acute and convalescent COVID-19 samples, and they came from the United States, Italy and Spain.

V gave up 5 bases and J gave up 1 base; unmatched junction bases: 8. The CDR3 totals 16 residues. Germline CDR1 is MNHEY and CDR2 is SMNVEV (reference sequence). Using immunoSEQ multiplex PCR, the repertoire was profiled, and TCRdb retains in-frame clones only, with some absent. The table lists about 240,000 clones, 85% to 90% of them singletons. The gene calls are TRBV27 and TRBJ2-1; 7 bases match TRBD2. Material for sequencing was peripheral blood. The receptor comes from a man between 60 and 75 years old with acute or convalescent COVID-19. CDR3 in amino acids: CASSTPGGSSYNEQFF. Written as DNA, the CDR3 is TGTGCCAGCAGTACCCCCGGCGGGAGTTCCTACAATGAGCAGTTCTTC.